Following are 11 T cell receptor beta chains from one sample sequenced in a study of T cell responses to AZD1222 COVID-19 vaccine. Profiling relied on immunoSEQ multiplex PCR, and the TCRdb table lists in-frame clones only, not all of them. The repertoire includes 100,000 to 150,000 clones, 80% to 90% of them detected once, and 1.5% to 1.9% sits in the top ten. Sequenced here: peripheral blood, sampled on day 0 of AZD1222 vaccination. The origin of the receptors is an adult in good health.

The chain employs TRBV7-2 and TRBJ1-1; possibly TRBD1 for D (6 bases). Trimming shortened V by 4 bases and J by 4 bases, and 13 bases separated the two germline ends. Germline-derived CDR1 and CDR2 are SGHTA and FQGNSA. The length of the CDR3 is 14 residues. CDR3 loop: CASSYWGLGTEAFF. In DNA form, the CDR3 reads TGTGCCAGCAGCTATTGGGGGCTAGGCACTGAAGCTTTCTTT.

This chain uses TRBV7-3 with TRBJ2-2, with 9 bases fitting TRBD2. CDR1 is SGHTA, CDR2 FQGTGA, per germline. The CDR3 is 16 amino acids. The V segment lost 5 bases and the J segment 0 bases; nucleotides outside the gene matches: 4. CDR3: CASSGRLAANTGELFF. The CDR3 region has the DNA TGTGCCAGCAGCGGAAGACTAGCGGCGAACACCGGGGAGCTGTTTTTT.

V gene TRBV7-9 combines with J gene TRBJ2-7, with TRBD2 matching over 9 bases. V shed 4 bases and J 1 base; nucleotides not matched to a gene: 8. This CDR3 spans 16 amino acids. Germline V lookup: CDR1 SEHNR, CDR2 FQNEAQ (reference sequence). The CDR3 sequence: CASSSPLTSGSYEQYF. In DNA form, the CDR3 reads TGTGCCAGCAGCTCACCGCTGACTAGCGGATCCTACGAGCAGTACTTC.

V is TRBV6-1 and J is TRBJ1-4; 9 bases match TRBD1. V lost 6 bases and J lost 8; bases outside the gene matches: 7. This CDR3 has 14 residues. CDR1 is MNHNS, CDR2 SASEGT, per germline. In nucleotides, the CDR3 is TGTGCCAGCAGCCAGGGACAGGGTGGCGAAAAACTGTTTTTT. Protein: CASSQGQGGEKLFF.

CDR3 nucleotides: TGCGCCAGCAGCCAAGAAACGTCCAGCTCTGGGGCCAACGTCCTGACTTTC. This sequence encodes CASSQETSSSGANVLTF. The rearrangement links TRBV4-3 to TRBJ2-6, with D unresolved. CDR3 size: 17 residues. The V gene lost 0 bases and the J gene lost 0 bases, with 9 bases spanning the gap. Germline assignment: CDR1 LGHNA and CDR2 YSLEER.

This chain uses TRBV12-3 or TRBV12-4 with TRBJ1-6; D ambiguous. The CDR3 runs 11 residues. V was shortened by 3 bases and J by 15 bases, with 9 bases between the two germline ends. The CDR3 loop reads CASSLGSLLHF. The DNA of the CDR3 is TGTGCCAGCAGTTTGGGCAGCCTCCTCCACTTT.

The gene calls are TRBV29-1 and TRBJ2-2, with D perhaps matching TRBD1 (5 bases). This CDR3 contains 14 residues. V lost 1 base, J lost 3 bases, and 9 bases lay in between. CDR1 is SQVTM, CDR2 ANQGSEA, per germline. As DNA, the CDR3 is TGCAGCGTTGAAGGGGGCTGGGACACCGGGGAGCTGTTTTTT. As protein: CSVEGGWDTGELFF.

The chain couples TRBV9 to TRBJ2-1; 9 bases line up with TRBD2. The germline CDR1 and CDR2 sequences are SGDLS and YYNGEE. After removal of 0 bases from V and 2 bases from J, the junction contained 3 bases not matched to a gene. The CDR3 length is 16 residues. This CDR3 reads CASSVASGKTYNEQFF. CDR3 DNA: TGTGCCAGCAGCGTAGCTAGCGGGAAAACCTACAATGAGCAGTTCTTC. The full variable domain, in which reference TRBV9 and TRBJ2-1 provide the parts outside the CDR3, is DSGVTQTPKHLITATGQRVTLRCSPRSGDLSVYWYQQSLDQGLQFLIQYYNGEERAKGNILERFSAQQFPDLHSELNLSSLELGDSALYFCASSVASGKTYNEQFFGPGTRLTVL.

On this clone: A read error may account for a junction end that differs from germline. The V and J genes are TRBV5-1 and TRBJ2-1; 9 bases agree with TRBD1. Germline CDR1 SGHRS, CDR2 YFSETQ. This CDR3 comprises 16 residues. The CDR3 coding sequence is TGCGCCAGCAGTTTGGAACAGGGGGCTTCCTACAATGAGCAGTTCTTC. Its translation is CASSLEQGASYNEQFF. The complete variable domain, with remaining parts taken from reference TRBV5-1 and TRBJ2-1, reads KAGVTQTPRYLIKTRGQQVTLSCSPISGHRSVSWYQQTPGQGLQFLFEYFSETQRNKGNFPGRFSGRQFSNSRSEMNVSTLELGDSALYLCASSLEQGASYNEQFFGPGTRLTVL.

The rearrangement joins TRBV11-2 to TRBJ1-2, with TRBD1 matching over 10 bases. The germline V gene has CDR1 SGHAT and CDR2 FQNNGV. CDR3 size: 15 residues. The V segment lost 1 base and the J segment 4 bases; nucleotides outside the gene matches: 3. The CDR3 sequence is CASSLVGTGVYGYTF. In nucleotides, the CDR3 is TGTGCCAGCAGCTTAGTAGGGACAGGGGTCTATGGCTACACCTTC.

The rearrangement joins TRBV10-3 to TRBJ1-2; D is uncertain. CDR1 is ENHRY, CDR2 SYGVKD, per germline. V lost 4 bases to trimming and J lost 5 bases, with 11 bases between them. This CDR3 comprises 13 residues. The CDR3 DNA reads TGTGCCATCAGTGGGGGAGGACGTTATGGCTACACCTTC. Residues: CAISGGGRYGYTF.